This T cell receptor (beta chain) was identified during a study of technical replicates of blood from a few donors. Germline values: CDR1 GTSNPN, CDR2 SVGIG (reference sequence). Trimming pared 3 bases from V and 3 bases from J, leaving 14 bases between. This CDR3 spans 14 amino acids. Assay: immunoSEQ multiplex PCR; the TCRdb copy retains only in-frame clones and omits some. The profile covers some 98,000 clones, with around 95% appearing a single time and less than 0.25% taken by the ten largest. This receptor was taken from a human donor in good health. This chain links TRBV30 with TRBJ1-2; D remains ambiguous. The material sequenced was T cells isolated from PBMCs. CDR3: CAWRRVPLHYGYTF. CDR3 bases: TGTGCCTGGAGGAGGGTCCCGCTCCACTATGGCTACACCTTC.